The 14 T cell receptor beta chains in this list originate from one sample, sequenced in a study of long-term antiretroviral therapy in people with HIV. Survey-level resolution applied to immunoSEQ assay v3.0. The repertoire was sequenced with immunoSEQ multiplex PCR; TCRdb's copy has only in-frame clones and lacks some. Among some 23,000 clones, roughly three quarters were seen once, and the ten largest hold roughly 4.9%. The input for sequencing was unsorted PBMCs, taken 0.5 years after starting antiretroviral therapy. The receptors originated from a woman in her thirties or forties with HIV.

V gene TRBV11-1 combines with J gene TRBJ2-1, with 9 bases lining up with TRBD1. The CDR3 runs 15 residues. Germline-derived CDR1 and CDR2 are SGHAT and FQDESV (reference sequence). V lost 3 bases and J lost 3; bases outside the gene matches: 3. CDR3 in amino acids: CASSLWDRDYNEQFF. The CDR3, as DNA: TGTGCCAGCAGCTTGTGGGACAGGGACTACAATGAGCAGTTCTTC.

This clone has just one count. The rearrangement links TRBV18 to TRBJ2-2, with a weak D call TRBD1 (6 bases). This CDR3 spans 15 amino acids. The V end lost 5 bases, the J end lost 0 bases, and 10 bases lay between the germline ends. Germline V gene sequence: CDR1 KGHSH, CDR2 LQKENI. The CDR3 region has the DNA TGTGCCAGCTCATCCGGGACACCGAACACCGGGGAGCTGTTTTTT. Amino acid sequence: CASSSGTPNTGELFF.

The gene calls are TRBV19 and TRBJ2-2, with D perhaps matching TRBD2 (6 bases). There are 15 residues in the CDR3. Trimming took 7 bases from V and 1 from J, leaving 13 bases between them. Germline loops: CDR1 LNHDA, CDR2 SQIVND (reference sequence). CDR3 sequence: CASTSGGVNTGELFF. The CDR3 DNA reads TGTGCCAGTACCTCCGGCGGGGTGAACACCGGGGAGCTGTTTTTT. Variable domain in full (rest from reference TRBV19 and TRBJ2-2): DGGITQSPKYLFRKEGQNVTLSCEQNLNHDAMYWYRQDPGQGLRLIYYSQIVNDFQKGDIAEGYSVSREKKESFPLTVTSAQKNPTAFYLCASTSGGVNTGELFFGEGSRLTVL.

The chain carries TRBV7-2 and TRBJ1-6, with D perhaps TRBD1 (6 bases). Germline values: CDR1 SGHTA, CDR2 FQGNSA. V was trimmed by 0 bases and J by 5 bases, leaving 14 bases between them. The CDR3 covers 17 residues. The CDR3 loop is CASSLAPYRANNSPLHF. In nucleotides, the CDR3 is TGTGCCAGCAGCTTAGCCCCTTACAGGGCAAATAATTCACCCCTCCACTTT.

The CDR3 reads CASSQDYSGTEAFF. The CDR3, as DNA: TGCGCCAGCAGCCAAGATTATAGCGGCACTGAAGCTTTCTTT. The chain combines TRBV4-3 with TRBJ1-1; D is ambiguous. This CDR3 spans 14 amino acids. Per the germline V gene, CDR1 is LGHNA and CDR2 is YSLEER. Trimming removed 0 bases at V and 4 bases at J, with 9 bases between.

The V and J genes are TRBV27 and TRBJ1-1, with 9 nucleotides matching TRBD1. The germline gives CDR1 MNHEY, CDR2 SMNVEV (reference sequence). The CDR3 sequence is 14 residues long. Germline trimming cut 5 bases from V and 10 bases from J; bases unmatched to any gene: 11. The CDR3 here is CASSQRDREGPAFF. As DNA, the CDR3 is TGTGCCAGCAGTCAAAGGGACAGGGAGGGACCAGCTTTCTTT.

This chain uses TRBV6-7 with TRBJ1-5; 10 bases line up with TRBD1. TRBV6-7 carries the ORF label, with uncertain function. The CDR3 length is 15 residues. V lost 2 bases, J lost 4 bases, and 2 bases stayed unmatched. CDR3 DNA: TGTGCCAGCAGTTACCGGGACAGGGGAAATCAGCCCCAGCATTTT. It yields the protein CASSYRDRGNQPQHF.

This clone was observed once. The DNA is left out, because the CDR3 cannot be placed on it with certainty; the CDR3 is given as TCRdb lists it. This chain links TRBV6-5 with TRBJ1-2. Germline V gives CDR1 MNHEY, CDR2 SVGAGI. 16 amino acids form the CDR3, both terminal residues included. Here the CDR3 reads CASSSSGGGKYSGYTF.

This clone was seen a few times. The rearrangement joins TRBV6-1 to TRBJ2-7; D is unclear. Trimming left V 6 bases short and J 1 base short, with 10 bases between. The CDR3 is 13 residues long. Germline V lookup: CDR1 MNHNS, CDR2 SASEGT. Written as DNA, the CDR3 is TGTGCCAGCAGCAGGTTCCCATCCTACGAGCAGTACTTC. Translating it yields CASSRFPSYEQYF.

Here the CDR3 reads CAIRGFSADTIYF. CDR3 in DNA: TGTGCCATCAGGGGATTTTCAGCGGACACCATATATTTT. V and J are TRBV10-3 and TRBJ1-3, with D hard to call. The CDR3 sequence is 13 residues long. Germline assignment: CDR1 ENHRY and CDR2 SYGVKD. Trimming shortened V by 6 bases and J by 8 bases, and 14 bases separated the two germline ends.

The chain carries TRBV29-1 and TRBJ2-2; 12 bases agree with TRBD2. The V segment lost 6 bases and the J segment 8 bases; nucleotides outside the gene matches: 10. CDR1 and CDR2 from the germline V gene are SQVTM and ANQGSEA. CDR3 length: 15 residues. The CDR3 reads CSVTPSGGAGGELFF. CDR3 coding DNA: TGCAGCGTCACCCCTAGCGGGGGGGCTGGGGGGGAGCTGTTTTTT.

There are a few counts of this clone. This sequence joins TRBV12-1 and TRBJ2-7; the table names TRBD1, a call not compared with the DNA. TRBV12-1 is reported as a pseudogene. The CDR3 extends over 14 amino acids. CDR3 loop: CASPNAGMGREQYF. The DNA for the CDR3 is TGTGCCAGCCCCAATGCAGGGATGGGTCGCGAGCAGTACTTC.

This clone was recorded only once. The gene calls are TRBV7-2 and TRBJ2-7; D remains ambiguous. Looked up from germline, CDR1 is SGHTA and CDR2 is FQGNSA. The CDR3 runs to 12 residues. The V end lost 5 bases, the J end lost 6 bases, and 11 bases lay between the germline ends. The CDR3 bases are TGTGCCAGCAGCCTTTCGTGGGGCGAGCAGTACTTC. Its translation: CASSLSWGEQYF.

This clone came up a few times. The chain couples TRBV14 to TRBJ1-5, with 8 nucleotides matching TRBD1. CDR1 is SGHDN, CDR2 FVKESK, per germline. The CDR3 extends over 17 amino acids. V gave up 1 base and J gave up 5 bases; unmatched junction bases: 10. CDR3 protein: CASSQGDRYAPDQPQHF. The CDR3 DNA sequence: TGTGCCAGCAGCCAAGGGGACAGGTATGCGCCGGATCAGCCCCAGCATTTT.